Listed below are T cell receptor beta chains from one sample, sequenced in a study of cytomegalovirus exposure and HLA in healthy donors. Assay used: immunoSEQ multiplex PCR; TCRdb lists only in-frame clones, some missing. The repertoire consists of approximately 130,000 clones, with approximately 87% occurring once and the leading ten covering 2% to 2.5%. Sample: PBMCs. All receptors come from a woman younger than 45 in good health and CMV-seronegative. The CDR3 runs from the conserved cysteine through the conserved F or W. D genes are given only for firm matches.

TRBV4-3	TRBJ2-2	NA	TGCGCCAGCAGCCCGTTGGCAAACACCGGGGAGCTGTTTTTT	CASSPLANTGELFF
TRBV7-9	TRBJ2-2	TRBD1	TGTGCCAGCAGCATCCCGACAGGGGTCGGGGGCGGGGAGCTGTTTTTT	CASSIPTGVGGGELFF
TRBV6-6	TRBJ2-2	NA	TGTGCCAGCAGTAAAGACAGATACTGGGAGCTGTTTTTT	CASSKDRYWELFF
TRBV7-2	TRBJ1-1	NA	TGTGCCAGCAGCTTGGAGGCGAACACTGAAGCTTTCTTT	CASSLEANTEAFF
TRBV27	TRBJ2-7	NA	TGTGCCAGCAGTCATACCCTCAGGGATTGGGGCTCCTACGAGCAGTACTTC	CASSHTLRDWGSYEQYF
TRBV27	TRBJ1-1	NA	TGTGCCAGCAGCCCCTTCGGAGGGAATGCTGAAGCTTTCTTT	CASSPFGGNAEAFF
TRBV19	TRBJ1-5	TRBD1	TGTGCCAGTAGTATTCGAGGGACAGGGGTTCAGCCCCAGCATTTT	CASSIRGTGVQPQHF
TRBV9	TRBJ2-2	TRBD2	TGTGCCAGCAGCGTAGAAAGCGGGGGCACCGGGGAGCTGTTTTTT	CASSVESGGTGELFF
TRBV5-1	TRBJ2-5	TRBD2	TGCGCCAGCAGCTCTAGCGGGGGGACGCAAGAGACCCAGTACTTC	CASSSSGGTQETQYF
TRBV5-6	TRBJ2-5	TRBD1	TGTGCCAGCAGCTCATACTCCGGGACAGGGTTAGAGACCCAGTACTTC	CASSSYSGTGLETQYF
TRBV6-5	TRBJ2-7	TRBD1	TGTGCCAGCAGCTCCGGGACAGGGGGCGTGTACGAGCAGTACTTC	CASSSGTGGVYEQYF
TRBV19	TRBJ1-3	NA	TGTGCCAGTAGTATAGCGACAGACGCCCACTCTGGAAACACCATATATTTT	CASSIATDAHSGNTIYF
TRBV18	TRBJ1-5	TRBD1	TGTGCCAGCTCACCACGGGTTATATTGGGGACAGGCCGGGGAGTTCAGCCCCAGCATTTT	CASSPRVILGTGRGVQPQHF
TRBV4-3	TRBJ1-5	NA	TGCGCCAGCAGCCAAGCCCCAGTCAATCAGCCCCAGCATTTT	CASSQAPVNQPQHF
TRBV11-2	TRBJ2-7	TRBD2	TGTGCCAGCAGCTTCCAGCGGGGGGCCGACGGCGAGCAGTACTTC	CASSFQRGADGEQYF
TRBV4-3	TRBJ2-1	TRBD2	TGCGCCAGCAGCCAAGATTTCGGGGGGAATGAGCAGTTCTTC	CASSQDFGGNEQFF